Shown below are 3 T cell receptor beta chains from a single sample sequenced in a study of blood T cell repertoires in COVID-19. Clones were read by immunoSEQ multiplex PCR, and TCRdb kept only the in-frame ones, dropping some. The data hold roughly 330,000 clones, with over 75% observed a single time. Sequencing was performed on PBMCs or T cells enriched from blood (not recorded which). These receptor sequences come from a young woman who had recovered from COVID-19.

The CDR3 spells CASSPRLGTQYF. The CDR3 nucleotides read TGTGCCAGCAGCCCTAGACTTGGGACCCAGTACTTC. V gene TRBV7-8 combines with J gene TRBJ2-5; D is unclear. The CDR3 has 12 amino acids. Deletions cut 5 bases from V and 7 bases from J, with 11 bases between. CDR1 is SGHVS and CDR2 is FQNEAQ in the germline V gene.

The V and J genes are TRBV7-2 and TRBJ1-2, with TRBD1 identical over 7 bases. CDR1 and CDR2 (germline): SGHTA, FQGNSA. V was clipped by 2 bases and J by 5 bases; unmatched bases: 5. The length of the CDR3 is 14 residues. The CDR3, as DNA: TGTGCCAGCAGCTTACGACAGGGCAGGTATGGCTACACCTTC. Protein sequence: CASSLRQGRYGYTF.

This chain connects TRBV15 to TRBJ1-4; TRBD1 is a possible D gene (6 bases). The V gene's germline CDR1 is LNHNV and CDR2 YYDKDF (reference sequence). V was cut by 5 bases and J by 5 bases, with 9 bases left in between. The CDR3 is 13 amino acids. In DNA, the CDR3 is TGTGCCACCAGCGAGGGGGTCAATGAAAAACTGTTTTTT. It codes for CATSEGVNEKLFF.